This is a list of T cell receptor beta chains from one sample in a study of tumor-infiltrating lymphocytes in primary liver carcinoma. TCRdb recomputed calls from the multiplex PCR reads with MiXCR, one row per CDR3 protein. Seen here are a few hundred thousand distinct CDR3 sequences, approximately 58% observed once, and the top ten hold around 15%. Sequencing was performed on peripheral blood. The receptors were sampled from a woman in her 30s with primary liver carcinoma and hepatitis B virus infection. Each CDR3 is given with its conserved first and last residue. D genes are given only for firm matches. A clone size is listed for some rows: how often the clone was seen (once, few, many), or a class if it is expanded.

d_gene: NA
j_gene: TRBJ1-2
abundance: NA
v_gene: TRBV10-2
CDR3aa: CASSITDYGYTF
CDR3nt: TGCGCCAGCAGTATAACTGATTATGGCTACACCTTC

d_gene: NA
j_gene: TRBJ1-1
abundance: few
v_gene: TRBV6-5
CDR3aa: CASSYVRGLNTEAFF
CDR3nt: TGTGCCAGCAGTTACGTCCGGGGTTTGAACACTGAAGCTTTCTTT

d_gene: NA
j_gene: TRBJ2-3
abundance: NA
v_gene: TRBV28
CDR3aa: CASRRGGGNRDTQYF
CDR3nt: TGTGCCAGCCGTCGAGGCGGCGGGAATCGGGATACGCAGTATTTT

d_gene: NA
j_gene: TRBJ2-4
abundance: many
v_gene: TRBV6-7
CDR3aa: CASSYSSTEAPARAKNIQYF
CDR3nt: TGTGCCAGCAGTTACTCGTCGACGGAAGCACCCGCTCGCGCCAAAAACATTCAGTACTTC

d_gene: NA
j_gene: TRBJ1-3
abundance: NA
v_gene: TRBV6-6
CDR3aa: CASSPDMSSGNTIYF
CDR3nt: TGTGCCAGCAGCCCTGACATGAGCTCTGGAAACACCATATATTTT

d_gene: TRBD2
j_gene: TRBJ2-7
abundance: NA
v_gene: TRBV11-2
CDR3aa: CANSSGTSGRGEQYF
CDR3nt: TGTGCCAACAGCTCCGGGACTAGCGGAAGGGGCGAGCAGTACTTC

d_gene: NA
j_gene: TRBJ2-5
abundance: NA
v_gene: TRBV6-1
CDR3aa: CVSSEARGPQETQYF
CDR3nt: TGTGTCAGCAGTGAAGCGCGAGGACCCCAAGAGACCCAGTACTTC

d_gene: NA
j_gene: TRBJ2-2
abundance: NA
v_gene: TRBV14
CDR3aa: CASNQQTGTGELFF
CDR3nt: TGTGCCAGCAACCAACAGACGGGCACCGGGGAGCTGTTTTTT

d_gene: NA
j_gene: TRBJ1-3
abundance: once
v_gene: TRBV9
CDR3aa: CASSSRTGNTIYF
CDR3nt: TGTGCCAGCAGCTCCCGGACTGGGAACACCATATATTTT

d_gene: TRBD2
j_gene: TRBJ2-7
abundance: many
v_gene: TRBV11-2
CDR3aa: CASSLPRGGSRSYEQYF
CDR3nt: TGTGCCAGCAGCTTACCACGCGGGGGGTCGCGCTCCTACGAGCAGTACTTC

d_gene: TRBD1
j_gene: TRBJ2-1
abundance: NA
v_gene: TRBV5-6
CDR3aa: CASSPGQEVWEQFF
CDR3nt: TGTGCCAGTAGTCCGGGACAGGAGGTATGGGAGCAGTTCTTC

d_gene: TRBD2
j_gene: TRBJ2-3
abundance: NA
v_gene: TRBV5-1
CDR3aa: CASSLGASGSGTDTQYF
CDR3nt: TGCGCCAGCAGCTTGGGGGCTAGCGGGAGCGGCACAGATACGCAGTATTTT

d_gene: NA
j_gene: TRBJ1-1
abundance: NA
v_gene: TRBV9
CDR3aa: CASSPVGGNTEAFF
CDR3nt: TGTGCCAGCAGCCCTGTCGGAGGGAACACTGAAGCTTTCTTT

d_gene: NA
j_gene: TRBJ2-1
abundance: NA
v_gene: TRBV28
CDR3aa: CASNTRNPSQFF
CDR3nt: TGTGCCAGCAACACGCGAAACCCGTCGCAGTTCTTC

d_gene: TRBD2
j_gene: TRBJ2-1
abundance: NA
v_gene: TRBV6-1
CDR3aa: CASSEGLAWGGNEQFF
CDR3nt: TGTGCCAGCAGTGAAGGGCTAGCTTGGGGGGGCAATGAGCAGTTCTTC

d_gene: NA
j_gene: TRBJ2-5
abundance: many
v_gene: TRBV29-1
CDR3aa: CSVSAPAYAETQYF
CDR3nt: TGCAGCGTTTCCGCTCCAGCGTATGCGGAGACCCAGTACTTC

d_gene: TRBD2
j_gene: TRBJ2-7
abundance: NA
v_gene: TRBV6-2/TRBV6-3
CDR3aa: CATSKFRSGSSYEQYF
CDR3nt: TGTGCCACCAGCAAGTTCCGTAGCGGGAGTTCTTACGAGCAGTACTTC

d_gene: TRBD1
j_gene: TRBJ2-7
abundance: many
v_gene: TRBV6-1
CDR3aa: CASSELPGQVSYEQYF
CDR3nt: TGTGCCAGCAGTGAACTGCCGGGACAGGTGTCCTACGAGCAGTACTTC

d_gene: NA
j_gene: TRBJ2-5
abundance: NA
v_gene: TRBV11-2
CDR3aa: CASSILNGKETQYF
CDR3nt: TGTGCCAGCAGCATACTAAATGGGAAGGAGACCCAGTACTTC

d_gene: NA
j_gene: TRBJ2-4
abundance: many
v_gene: TRBV6-2/TRBV6-3
CDR3aa: CASSEQNIQYF
CDR3nt: TGTGCCAGCAGCGAGCAAAACATTCAGTACTTC

d_gene: NA
j_gene: TRBJ1-1
abundance: NA
v_gene: TRBV5-4
CDR3aa: CASSLGQQFEAFF
CDR3nt: TGTGCCAGCAGCTTAGGACAGCAGTTTGAAGCTTTCTTT

d_gene: TRBD2
j_gene: TRBJ2-5
abundance: few
v_gene: TRBV7-8
CDR3aa: CASSPDSGRAFETQYF
CDR3nt: TGTGCCAGCAGCCCCGATAGCGGGAGGGCCTTTGAGACCCAGTACTTC

d_gene: TRBD2
j_gene: TRBJ2-1
abundance: NA
v_gene: TRBV11-3
CDR3aa: CASSLSVAGGRNEQLF
CDR3nt: TGTGCCAGCAGCCTATCCGTAGCGGGAGGTCGCAATGAACAGTTATTC

d_gene: NA
j_gene: TRBJ2-2
abundance: NA
v_gene: TRBV6-1
CDR3aa: CATDQAATGELFF
CDR3nt: TGTGCCACCGACCAGGCTGCCACCGGGGAGCTGTTTTTT

d_gene: TRBD2
j_gene: TRBJ2-2
abundance: few
v_gene: TRBV7-9
CDR3aa: CASAGGGTGELFF
CDR3nt: TGTGCCAGCGCGGGAGGGGGCACCGGGGAGCTGTTTTTT

d_gene: NA
j_gene: TRBJ2-3
abundance: NA
v_gene: TRBV6-2/TRBV6-3
CDR3aa: CAGSWAVSTDTQYF
CDR3nt: TGTGCCGGCAGTTGGGCGGTTAGCACGGATACGCAGTATTTT

d_gene: NA
j_gene: TRBJ2-7
abundance: few
v_gene: TRBV30
CDR3aa: CAWSVALLYEQYF
CDR3nt: TGTGCCTGGAGTGTAGCCCTACTCTACGAGCAGTACTTC

d_gene: NA
j_gene: TRBJ2-2
abundance: NA
v_gene: TRBV5-4
CDR3aa: CASSLEEGSTGELFF
CDR3nt: TGTGCCAGCAGCTTGGAGGAGGGGTCCACCGGGGAGCTGTTTTTT

d_gene: TRBD2
j_gene: TRBJ2-3
abundance: NA
v_gene: TRBV12-3/TRBV12-4
CDR3aa: CVSSPLGEGPKDKQYF
CDR3nt: TGTGTCAGCAGTCCCCTGGGGGAGGGCCCAAAGGATAAGCAGTATTTT

d_gene: TRBD1
j_gene: TRBJ2-1
abundance: NA
v_gene: TRBV24-1
CDR3aa: CATSASTGGNYNEQSF
CDR3nt: TGTGCCACCAGTGCCTCGACAGGGGGGAACTACAATGAGCAGTCCTTC

d_gene: TRBD2
j_gene: TRBJ2-7
abundance: NA
v_gene: TRBV6-1
CDR3aa: CASSDGPGLAGMIEQYF
CDR3nt: TGTGCCAGCAGTGATGGACCGGGACTAGCGGGAATGATTGAGCAGTACTTC

d_gene: TRBD1
j_gene: TRBJ2-1
abundance: few
v_gene: TRBV12-3/TRBV12-4
CDR3aa: CASSLVREQGVNEQFF
CDR3nt: TGTGCCAGCAGTTTGGTGCGTGAACAGGGGGTCAATGAGCAGTTCTTC

d_gene: NA
j_gene: TRBJ1-6
abundance: NA
v_gene: TRBV6-6
CDR3aa: CASSLPQPGSSPLHF
CDR3nt: TGTGCCAGCAGTTTGCCCCAACCCGGGAGTTCACCCCTCCACTTT

d_gene: NA
j_gene: TRBJ2-7
abundance: NA
v_gene: TRBV5-5
CDR3aa: CASSLSGRPIEQYF
CDR3nt: TGTGCCAGCAGCTTGTCAGGCCGGCCCATCGAGCAGTACTTC

d_gene: TRBD2
j_gene: TRBJ2-1
abundance: once
v_gene: TRBV28
CDR3aa: CASDLAGVPNEQFF
CDR3nt: TGTGCCAGCGACCTAGCGGGAGTTCCCAATGAGCAGTTCTTC

d_gene: NA
j_gene: TRBJ1-2
abundance: NA
v_gene: TRBV5-1
CDR3aa: CASSFGGYNYGYTF
CDR3nt: TGCGCCAGCAGCTTCGGGGGCTATAACTATGGCTACACCTTC

d_gene: NA
j_gene: TRBJ1-2
abundance: many
v_gene: TRBV29-1
CDR3aa: CSVEGAGYGYTF
CDR3nt: TGCAGCGTTGAGGGGGCTGGGTATGGCTACACCTTC

d_gene: TRBD2
j_gene: TRBJ2-3
abundance: NA
v_gene: TRBV5-1
CDR3aa: CASSFLQILAGTSSTDTQYF
CDR3nt: TGCGCCAGCAGCTTCTTACAGATCTTAGCGGGAACCTCTAGCACAGATACGCAGTATTTT

d_gene: NA
j_gene: TRBJ2-3
abundance: NA
v_gene: TRBV10-3
CDR3aa: CAIGRKRRPATAQYF
CDR3nt: TGTGCCATCGGAAGGAAGAGGAGACCCGCCACCGCGCAGTATTTT